The rows below give T cell receptor beta chains drawn from one sample of a study of blood T cell repertoires in COVID-19. Assay: immunoSEQ multiplex PCR; the TCRdb copy retains only in-frame clones and omits some. Among a few hundred thousand clones, around 81% were seen once, and the ten largest hold 6.5% to 8.5%. Sequenced: PBMCs or T cells enriched from blood (not recorded which). The receptor source for this set is a woman aged 40-49 years with acute COVID-19. Each CDR3 is given with its conserved first and last residue. Fields, in order: D gene, CDR3 length, V gene, J gene, clone size, CDR3 protein, CDR3 DNA. The D gene is left open where the match is weak. Only some rows state a clone size, as once, few, many or a class for expanded clones.

D: NA
length: 14
V: TRBV30
J: TRBJ2-2
size: NA
CDR3: CAWTSLRGPGELFF
DNA: TGTGCCTGGACTTCCCTCAGGGGTCCCGGGGAGCTGTTTTTT

D: NA
length: 13
V: TRBV19
J: TRBJ1-1
size: NA
CDR3: CASSIGTRAEAFF
DNA: TGTGCCAGTAGTATTGGGACTCGGGCTGAAGCTTTCTTT

D: NA
length: 14
V: TRBV29-1
J: TRBJ1-5
size: NA
CDR3: CSVTVTPDGQPQHF
DNA: TGCAGCGTGACAGTGACCCCGGACGGTCAGCCCCAGCATTTT

D: NA
length: 14
V: TRBV9
J: TRBJ2-1
size: few
CDR3: CASSVGTRYNEQFF
DNA: TGTGCCAGCAGCGTCGGGACACGGTACAATGAGCAGTTCTTC

D: NA
length: 13
V: TRBV11-3
J: TRBJ2-1
size: NA
CDR3: CASSRTTYNEQFF
DNA: TGTGCCAGCAGCCGGACTACCTACAATGAGCAGTTCTTC

D: NA
length: 15
V: TRBV5-8
J: TRBJ1-4
size: NA
CDR3: CASSLVGADNEKLFF
DNA: TGTGCCAGCAGCTTGGTTGGGGCGGATAATGAAAAACTGTTTTTT

D: TRBD1
length: 13
V: TRBV6-5
J: TRBJ1-4
size: NA
CDR3: CASRSTGGRELFF
DNA: TGTGCCAGCAGGTCTACAGGGGGAAGGGAACTGTTTTTT

D: TRBD1
length: 15
V: TRBV10-3
J: TRBJ1-5
size: NA
CDR3: CAISESTGAGQPQHF
DNA: TGTGCCATCAGTGAGTCGACAGGGGCGGGTCAGCCCCAGCATTTT

D: TRBD1
length: 14
V: TRBV28
J: TRBJ1-1
size: few
CDR3: CASRLSQGDTEAFF
DNA: TGTGCCAGCAGACTATCCCAGGGGGACACTGAAGCTTTCTTT

D: NA
length: 11
V: TRBV19
J: TRBJ1-1
size: NA
CDR3: CAIRSHTEAFF
DNA: TGTGCCATCCGGAGCCACACTGAAGCTTTCTTT

D: TRBD1
length: 15
V: TRBV18
J: TRBJ2-1
size: once
CDR3: CASSPGQGSINEQFF
DNA: TGTGCCAGCTCACCAGGACAGGGTTCGATCAATGAGCAGTTCTTC

D: NA
length: 15
V: TRBV30
J: TRBJ2-5
size: NA
CDR3: CAWSVPRGPKETQYF
DNA: TGTGCCTGGAGTGTCCCCCGGGGTCCGAAAGAGACCCAGTACTTC

D: TRBD1
length: 17
V: TRBV10-1
J: TRBJ1-1
size: NA
CDR3: CASSEFGTGVDYTEAFF
DNA: TGCGCCAGCAGTGAGTTCGGGACAGGGGTCGATTACACTGAAGCTTTCTTT

D: NA
length: 14
V: TRBV29-1
J: TRBJ2-2
size: NA
CDR3: CSVEDGKNTGELFF
DNA: TGCAGCGTTGAAGATGGCAAGAACACCGGGGAGCTGTTTTTT

D: NA
length: 16
V: TRBV2
J: TRBJ1-5
size: few
CDR3: CASSENRASGNQPQHF
DNA: TGTGCCAGCAGTGAAAACAGGGCGTCGGGCAATCAGCCCCAGCATTTT

D: TRBD2
length: 16
V: TRBV28
J: TRBJ2-2
size: NA
CDR3: CASGGLAGGGTGELFF
DNA: TGTGCCAGCGGAGGACTAGCGGGAGGAGGGACCGGGGAGCTGTTTTTT